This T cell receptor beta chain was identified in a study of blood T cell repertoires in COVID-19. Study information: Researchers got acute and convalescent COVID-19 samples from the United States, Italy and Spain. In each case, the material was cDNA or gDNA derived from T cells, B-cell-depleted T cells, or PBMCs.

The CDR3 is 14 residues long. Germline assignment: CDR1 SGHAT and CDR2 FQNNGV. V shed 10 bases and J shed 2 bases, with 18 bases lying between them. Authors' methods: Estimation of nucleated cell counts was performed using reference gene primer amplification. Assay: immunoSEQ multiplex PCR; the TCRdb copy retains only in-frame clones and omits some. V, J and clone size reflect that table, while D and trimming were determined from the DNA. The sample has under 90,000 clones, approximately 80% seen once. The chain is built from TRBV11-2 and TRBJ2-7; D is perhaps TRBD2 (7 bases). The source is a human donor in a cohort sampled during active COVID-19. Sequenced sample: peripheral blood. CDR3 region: CAIQGQRGAYEQYF. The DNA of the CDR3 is TGTGCCATACAGGGACAACGGGGGGCCTACGAGCAGTACTTC.